This TCR beta chain appears in the sequencing data of a study of T cells in Graves' hyperthyroidism and ophthalmopathy. Study observations and caveats: In the blood, most expanded thyroid clonotypes above 0.001 appeared as well.

This clonotype has a count of ten or more. The antigen is not known. Authors of the study amplified TCR beta CDR3 regions from RNA transcripts. A first-round RT-PCR of the TCR CDR3 used the HTBI primer set. TCRdb called the multiplex PCR reads again in MiXCR, with one record for every CDR3 protein. The sample has 220,000 or so distinct CDR3 sequences, around 17% seen once. Between the trimmed V and J ends, which lost 4 bases and 5 bases, there was a span of 17 bases. This CDR3 region has 14 residues. CDR1 SQVTM and CDR2 ANQGSEA come from the germline V gene. This receptor was identified in a woman aged 18-29 years with Graves' ophthalmopathy. This chain links TRBV29-1 with TRBJ2-5, with a possible D match to TRBD1 (7 bases). Sequencing was performed on blood. In nucleotides, the CDR3 is TGCAGCGTTGGAGCAGGGGGGCAATGGGAGACCCAGTACTTC. This encodes CSVGAGGQWETQYF.